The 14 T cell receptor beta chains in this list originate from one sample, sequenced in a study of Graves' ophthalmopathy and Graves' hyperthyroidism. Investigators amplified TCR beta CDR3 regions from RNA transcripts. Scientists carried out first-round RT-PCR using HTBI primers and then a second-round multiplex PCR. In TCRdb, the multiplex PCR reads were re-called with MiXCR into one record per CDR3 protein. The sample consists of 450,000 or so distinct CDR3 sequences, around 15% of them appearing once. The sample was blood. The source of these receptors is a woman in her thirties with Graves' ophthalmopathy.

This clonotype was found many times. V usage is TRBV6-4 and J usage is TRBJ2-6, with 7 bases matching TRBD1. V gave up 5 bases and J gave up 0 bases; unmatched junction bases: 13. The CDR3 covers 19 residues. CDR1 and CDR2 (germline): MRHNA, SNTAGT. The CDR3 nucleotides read TGTGCCAGCAGTCCTAACCCGGGACAGCCCTACTCTGGGGCCAACGTCCTGACTTTC. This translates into CASSPNPGQPYSGANVLTF.

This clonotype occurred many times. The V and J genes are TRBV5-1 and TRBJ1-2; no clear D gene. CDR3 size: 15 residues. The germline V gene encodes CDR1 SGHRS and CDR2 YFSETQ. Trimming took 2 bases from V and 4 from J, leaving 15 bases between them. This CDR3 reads CASSFSADSFYGYTF. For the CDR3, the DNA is TGCGCCAGCAGCTTCTCGGCAGACTCCTTCTATGGCTACACCTTC. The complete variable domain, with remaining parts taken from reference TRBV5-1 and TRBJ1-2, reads KAGVTQTPRYLIKTRGQQVTLSCSPISGHRSVSWYQQTPGQGLQFLFEYFSETQRNKGNFPGRFSGRQFSNSRSEMNVSTLELGDSALYLCASSFSADSFYGYTFGSGTRLTVV.

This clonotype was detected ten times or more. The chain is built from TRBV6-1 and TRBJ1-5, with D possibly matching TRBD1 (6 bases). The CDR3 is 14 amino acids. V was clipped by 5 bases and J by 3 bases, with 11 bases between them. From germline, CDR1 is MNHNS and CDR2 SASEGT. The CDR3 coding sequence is TGTGCCAGCAGTCCTGGACAGCACAATCAGCCCCAGCATTTT. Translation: CASSPGQHNQPQHF.

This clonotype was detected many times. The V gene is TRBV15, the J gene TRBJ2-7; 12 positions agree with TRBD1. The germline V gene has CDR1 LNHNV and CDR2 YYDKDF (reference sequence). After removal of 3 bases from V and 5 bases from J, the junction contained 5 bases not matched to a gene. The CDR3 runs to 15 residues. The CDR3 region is CATSRPGQGAHEQYF. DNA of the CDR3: TGTGCCACCAGCAGGCCGGGACAGGGGGCCCACGAGCAGTACTTC.

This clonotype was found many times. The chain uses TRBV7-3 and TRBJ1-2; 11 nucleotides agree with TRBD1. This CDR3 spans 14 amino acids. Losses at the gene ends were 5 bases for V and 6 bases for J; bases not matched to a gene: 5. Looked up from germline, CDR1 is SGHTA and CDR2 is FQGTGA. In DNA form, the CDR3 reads TGTGCCAGCAGCCAAATGGGACAGGGGGATGGCTACACCTTC. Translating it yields CASSQMGQGDGYTF.

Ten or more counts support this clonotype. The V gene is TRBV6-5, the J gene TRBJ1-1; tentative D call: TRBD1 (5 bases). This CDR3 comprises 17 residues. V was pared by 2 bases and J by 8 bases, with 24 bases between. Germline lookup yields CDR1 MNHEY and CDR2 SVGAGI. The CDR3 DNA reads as TGTGCCAGCAGTTACGGGGCCTTGAGATCCACACCCCAAGAAGCTTTCTTT. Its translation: CASSYGALRSTPQEAFF.

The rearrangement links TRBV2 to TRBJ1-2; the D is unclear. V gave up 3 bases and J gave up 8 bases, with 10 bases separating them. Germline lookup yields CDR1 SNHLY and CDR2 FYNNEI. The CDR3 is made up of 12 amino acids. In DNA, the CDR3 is TGTGCCAGCAGTGATTGGGGAGGCGGCTACACCTTC. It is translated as CASSDWGGGYTF. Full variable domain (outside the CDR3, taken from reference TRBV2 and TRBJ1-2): EPEVTQTPSHQVTQMGQEVILRCVPISNHLYFYWYRQILGQKVEFLVSFYNNEISEKSEIFDDQFSVERPDGSNFTLKIRSTKLEDSAMYFCASSDWGGGYTFGSGTRLTVV.

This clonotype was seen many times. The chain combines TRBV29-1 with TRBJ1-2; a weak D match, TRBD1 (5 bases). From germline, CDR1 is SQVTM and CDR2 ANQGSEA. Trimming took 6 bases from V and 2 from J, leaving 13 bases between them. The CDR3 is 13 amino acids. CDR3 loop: CSVGGVGNYGYTF. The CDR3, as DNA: TGCAGCGTGGGGGGGGTTGGCAACTATGGCTACACCTTC.

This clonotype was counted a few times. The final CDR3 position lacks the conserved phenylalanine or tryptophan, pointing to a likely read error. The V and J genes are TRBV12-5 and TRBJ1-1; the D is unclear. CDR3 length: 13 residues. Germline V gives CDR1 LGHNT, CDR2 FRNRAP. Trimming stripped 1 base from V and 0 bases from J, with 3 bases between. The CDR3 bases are TGTGCTAGTGGTTTGGACATGAACACTGAAGCTTTCTCT. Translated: CASGLDMNTEAFS.

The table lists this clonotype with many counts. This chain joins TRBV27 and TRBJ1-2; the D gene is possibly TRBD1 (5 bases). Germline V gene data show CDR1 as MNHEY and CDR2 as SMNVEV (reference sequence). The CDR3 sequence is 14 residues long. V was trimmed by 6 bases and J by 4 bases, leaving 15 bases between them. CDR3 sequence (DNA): TGTGCCAGCAGCCCGGGACTTCAGATCTATGGCTACACCTTC. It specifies CASSPGLQIYGYTF.

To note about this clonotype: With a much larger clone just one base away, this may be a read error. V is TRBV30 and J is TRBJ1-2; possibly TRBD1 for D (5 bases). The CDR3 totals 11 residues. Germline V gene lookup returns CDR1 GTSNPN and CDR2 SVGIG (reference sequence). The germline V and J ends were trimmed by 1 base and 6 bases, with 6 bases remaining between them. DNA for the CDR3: TGTGCCTGGAGTGGGGGCGATGGCTACACCTTC. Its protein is CAWSGGDGYTF.

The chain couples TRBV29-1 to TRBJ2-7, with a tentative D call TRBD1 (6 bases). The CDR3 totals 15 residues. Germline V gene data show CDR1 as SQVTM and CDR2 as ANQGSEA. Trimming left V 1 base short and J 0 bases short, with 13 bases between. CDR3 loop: CSVEGRQGSSYEQYF. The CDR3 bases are TGCAGCGTTGAAGGACGGCAGGGGAGCTCCTACGAGCAGTACTTC.

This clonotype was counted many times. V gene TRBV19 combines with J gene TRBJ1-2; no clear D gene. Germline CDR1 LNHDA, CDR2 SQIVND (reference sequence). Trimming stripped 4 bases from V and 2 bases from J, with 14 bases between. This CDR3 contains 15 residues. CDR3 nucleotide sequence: TGTGCCAGTAGTACGGGCACCTCCCAAAACTATGGCTACACCTTC. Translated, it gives CASSTGTSQNYGYTF. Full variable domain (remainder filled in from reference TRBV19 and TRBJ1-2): DGGITQSPKYLFRKEGQNVTLSCEQNLNHDAMYWYRQDPGQGLRLIYYSQIVNDFQKGDIAEGYSVSREKKESFPLTVTSAQKNPTAFYLCASSTGTSQNYGYTFGSGTRLTVV.

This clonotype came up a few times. CDR3 loop: CASSWGQRPNTGELFF. The CDR3 DNA follows: TGTGCCAGCAGCTGGGGCCAACGTCCGAACACCGGGGAGCTGTTTTTT. This chain connects TRBV5-5 to TRBJ2-2, with a possible D match to TRBD1 (5 bases). V was trimmed by 3 bases and J by 0 bases, leaving 12 bases between them. This CDR3 spans 16 amino acids. Germline loops: CDR1 SGHKS, CDR2 YYEKEE (reference sequence). The full variable domain, its missing parts supplied by reference TRBV5-5 and TRBJ2-2, is DAGVTQSPTHLIKTRGQQVTLRCSPISGHKSVSWYQQVLGQGPQFIFQYYEKEERGRGNFPDRFSARQFPNYSSELNVNALLLGDSALYLCASSWGQRPNTGELFFGEGSRLTVL.